Presented here are 29 T cell receptor beta chains from one specimen sequenced in a study of human T cells and chemical hapten exposure. TCRdb re-analysed the RACE reads in MiXCR, keeping a single row per CDR3 protein. Among 350,000 to 400,000 distinct CDR3 sequences listed, around 5.5% were seen once. Time point described: pre-sensitization, week 0. This sample's treatment: therapeutic diphenylcyclopropenone sensitization with weekly scalp DPC. The starting material was whole blood, obtained in connection with sensitization to the hapten diphenylcyclopropenone (DPC). All receptors derive from a woman between 50 and 59 years old with alopecia areata. Some clones in this sample may be carry-over from other donors' samples.

Only a few counts were recorded for this clonotype. The chain couples TRBV28 to TRBJ1-4; 8 bases map to TRBD1. CDR1 MDHEN and CDR2 SYDVKM come from the germline V gene. J lost 1 base, V lost 5 bases, and 3 bases had no gene match. The CDR3 has 15 residues. CDR3 DNA sequence: TGTGCCAGCAGTCCGACAGGGGTAACTAATGAAAAACTGTTTTTT. Translated, it gives CASSPTGVTNEKLFF. The complete variable domain, with remaining parts taken from reference TRBV28 and TRBJ1-4, reads DVKVTQSSRYLVKRTGEKVFLECVQDMDHENMFWYRQDPGLGLRLIYFSYDVKMKEKGDIPEGYSVSREKKERFSLILESASTNQTSMYLCASSPTGVTNEKLFFGSGTQLSVL.

This clonotype was detected ten times or more. This chain connects TRBV7-2 to TRBJ1-1; maybe TRBD1 (5 bases). The CDR3 consists of 14 residues. The germline V and J ends were trimmed by 3 bases and 5 bases, with 13 bases remaining between them. From germline, CDR1 is SGHTA and CDR2 FQGNSA. In nucleotides, the CDR3 is TGTGCCAGCAGCTTGCAGGGAAGGGGAACTGAAGCTTTCTTT. This sequence encodes CASSLQGRGTEAFF. The full variable domain, with the rest looked up from reference TRBV7-2 and TRBJ1-1, is GAGVSQSPSNKVTEKGKDVELRCDPISGHTALYWYRQSLGQGLEFLIYFQGNSAPDKSGLPSDRFSAERTGGSVSTLTIQRTQQEDSAVYLCASSLQGRGTEAFFGQGTRLTVV.

As to this clonotype: A much larger clone differs by one base, so this may be a read error. The chain joins TRBV12-3 or TRBV12-4 to TRBJ1-1; D is ambiguous. This CDR3 contains 12 residues. With 3 bases removed from V and 4 bases from J, the gap between germline ends came to 6 bases. The CDR3 spells CASSLTFTEAFF. The CDR3 DNA reads as TGTGCCAGCAGTTTGACATTCACTGAAGCTTTCTTT.

This clonotype was recorded a few times. The chain uses TRBV11-2 and TRBJ2-2, with D possibly being TRBD2 (5 bases). With 10 bases removed from V and 1 base from J, the gap between germline ends came to 7 bases. The CDR3 is made up of 12 amino acids. CDR1 and CDR2 from the germline V gene are SGHAT and FQNNGV. The CDR3 nucleotides are TGTGCCATAGAGGGGAACACCGGGGAGCTGTTTTTT. Protein: CAIEGNTGELFF.

The sample holds many counts of this clonotype. The rearrangement uses TRBV3-1 and TRBJ2-3; 12 nucleotides line up with TRBD2. Trimming at V came to 0 bases and at J to 3 bases, leaving 16 bases not matched to a gene. The CDR3 contains 21 residues. Per germline, CDR1 LGHDT and CDR2 YNNKEL (reference sequence). The CDR3 protein is CASSQDLASGGAGFPTDTQYF. CDR3 DNA sequence: TGTGCCAGCAGCCAAGATTTGGCTAGCGGGGGGGCCGGGTTTCCTACAGATACGCAGTATTTT.

This clonotype was seen repeatedly, ten times or more. This sequence joins TRBV2 and TRBJ1-5; 7 positions agree with TRBD1. CDR1 and CDR2 (germline): SNHLY, FYNNEI. J was trimmed by 2 bases and V by 5 bases; bases with no gene match: 6. CDR3 length: 15 residues. CDR3 in DNA: TGTGCCAGCAGTTCCGACAGGGTTGGCAATCAGCCCCAGCATTTT. It codes for CASSSDRVGNQPQHF. Filled out from reference TRBV2 and TRBJ1-5, the complete variable domain reads EPEVTQTPSHQVTQMGQEVILRCVPISNHLYFYWYRQILGQKVEFLVSFYNNEISEKSEIFDDQFSVERPDGSNFTLKIRSTKLEDSAMYFCASSSDRVGNQPQHFGDGTRLSIL.

This clonotype was detected only a few times. The chain recombines TRBV28 with TRBJ2-1; D ambiguous. With 3 bases removed from V and 0 bases from J, the gap between germline ends came to 6 bases. The CDR3 is 14 residues long. Germline V gives CDR1 MDHEN, CDR2 SYDVKM. CDR3 coding DNA: TGTGCCAGCAGTTTTACAGCCTCCTACAATGAGCAGTTCTTC. Translating gives CASSFTASYNEQFF.

Ten or more counts support this clonotype. As DNA, the CDR3 is TGTGCCAGCAGTGATGAAAGTGAGCAGTTCTTC. Translated: CASSDESEQFF. The chain couples TRBV6-1 to TRBJ2-1; D remains unclear. From germline, CDR1 is MNHNS and CDR2 SASEGT. Trimming removed 3 bases from V and 9 bases from J, with 6 bases in between. This CDR3 contains 11 residues.

Many counts were recorded for this clonotype. The chain couples TRBV20-1 to TRBJ2-3; no firm D call. The germline V gene has CDR1 DFQATT and CDR2 SNEGSKA (reference sequence). CDR3 length: 13 amino acids. The V gene lost 6 bases and the J gene lost 3 bases, with 13 bases spanning the gap. The CDR3 protein is CSADGPETDTQYF. The DNA for the CDR3 is TGCAGTGCCGATGGGCCCGAGACAGATACGCAGTATTTT.

The J gene is TRBJ1-6, the V gene TRBV18; D remains unclear. The CDR3 covers 16 residues. Trimming took off 6 bases at V and 0 bases at J, with 12 bases between the two ends. CDR1 is KGHSH, CDR2 LQKENI, per germline. The CDR3 is CASSPASSSYNSPLHF. The CDR3 nucleotides read TGTGCCAGCTCCCCGGCAAGCAGCTCCTATAATTCACCCCTCCACTTT.

About this clonotype: The missing conserved phenylalanine or tryptophan at the end of this CDR3 makes a read error likely. Because the CDR3's place on the DNA is in doubt, the DNA is left out and the CDR3 is given as listed by TCRdb. The rearrangement links TRBV21-1 to TRBJ1-4; the table's TRBD1 call for D was not verified on the DNA. TRBV21-1 is assigned pseudogene status. The CDR3 is 13 amino acids long, termini counted. CDR3: CASSRAGTKNCFL.

The sample holds many counts of this clonotype. The gene calls are TRBV29-1 and TRBJ2-7; D is possibly TRBD1 or TRBD2 (5 bases each). CDR1 SQVTM and CDR2 ANQGSEA come from the germline V gene. With 2 bases removed from V and 5 bases from J, the gap between germline ends came to 7 bases. The CDR3 is 11 amino acids. The CDR3 DNA reads TGCAGCGTTGAAAGAGGGGACGAGCAGTACTTC. Translated, it gives CSVERGDEQYF.

The chain couples TRBV14 to TRBJ1-1, with 8 bases identical to TRBD1. CDR1 SGHDN and CDR2 FVKESK come from the germline V gene. This CDR3 is built from 16 residues. Losses at the gene ends were 3 bases for V and 1 base for J; bases not matched to a gene: 7. CDR3 coding DNA: TGTGCCAGCAGCCATATATTCGGGACAGGGAACACTGAAGCTTTCTTT. Translated: CASSHIFGTGNTEAFF.

The chain couples TRBV7-6 to TRBJ1-2; D perhaps matches TRBD1 (6 bases). The ends were cut back, 2 bases at V and 2 bases at J, with 18 bases in the middle. Germline CDR1 reads SGHVS; CDR2 reads FNYEAQ. CDR3 size: 17 residues. The CDR3 DNA reads TGTGCCAGCAGCTTATTCCCCCCGGGCAGGGGAAACTATGGCTACACCTTC. Translating it yields CASSLFPPGRGNYGYTF.

This clonotype was detected many times. V gene TRBV4-1 combines with J gene TRBJ2-1, with 12 bases fitting TRBD2. With 1 base clipped from V and 7 bases from J, the junction kept 2 bases outside the gene matches. Germline V gene data show CDR1 as MGHRA and CDR2 as YSYEKL. The CDR3 runs 15 residues. CDR3 residues: CASSQALAGGNEQFF. As DNA, the CDR3 is TGCGCCAGCAGCCAAGCCCTAGCGGGGGGGAATGAGCAGTTCTTC.

This clonotype was recorded at least ten times. This chain uses TRBV6-5 with TRBJ1-6, with unresolved D. This CDR3 is built from 15 residues. The ends were cut back, 2 bases at V and 7 bases at J, with 12 bases in the middle. CDR1 MNHEY and CDR2 SVGAGI come from the germline V gene. Here the CDR3 reads CASSYAGPSNSPLHF. The CDR3 DNA is TGTGCCAGCAGTTACGCCGGGCCATCAAATTCACCCCTCCACTTT.

Only a few counts were recorded for this clonotype. The chain couples TRBV5-1 to TRBJ1-1; D ambiguous. This CDR3 is 14 amino acids long. V lost 1 base and J lost 1, with 8 bases in between. Germline-derived CDR1 and CDR2 are SGHRS and YFSETQ. CDR3 protein: CASSLSRWNTEAFF. The CDR3 coding sequence is TGCGCCAGCAGCTTGTCCCGATGGAACACTGAAGCTTTCTTT.

The CDR3 DNA reads TGTGCCAGCAGTTTAGCGGGGCTCCAGTACTTC. Translated: CASSLAGLQYF. V gene TRBV12-3 or TRBV12-4 combines with J gene TRBJ2-5; TRBD1 is a possible D gene (5 bases). V was shortened by 0 bases and J by 10 bases, with 6 bases between the two germline ends. This CDR3 comprises 11 residues.

This clonotype appeared a few times. The rearrangement joins TRBV6-2 or TRBV6-3 to TRBJ2-1; no firm D call. V lost 6 bases and J 7 bases, leaving 25 bases between the germline ends. The germline V gene encodes CDR1 MNHEY and CDR2 SVGEGT. The CDR3 sequence is 17 residues long. In DNA, the CDR3 is TGTGCCAGCAGCCCCCTACAGACGGACCCCTCGAGGAATGAGCAGTTCTTC. Its translation: CASSPLQTDPSRNEQFF.

This clonotype was counted between two and nine times. The rearrangement uses TRBV20-1 and TRBJ2-3, with 10 positions matching TRBD2. V was clipped by 6 bases and J by 7 bases; unmatched bases: 10. The CDR3 totals 14 residues. Germline V gene sequence: CDR1 DFQATT, CDR2 SNEGSKA (reference sequence). The CDR3 region is CSARRAGGPHTQYF. CDR3 bases: TGCAGTGCGCGAAGAGCGGGAGGGCCACATACGCAGTATTTT.

This clonotype showed up many times. This chain uses TRBV5-1 with TRBJ1-1, with 7 bases matching TRBD1. This CDR3 is 14 amino acids long. Trimming took 4 bases from V and 0 from J; bases not matched to a gene: 3. CDR1 SGHRS and CDR2 YFSETQ come from the germline V gene. Here the CDR3 reads CASSGDRLNTEAFF. The CDR3 DNA reads TGCGCCAGCAGCGGGGACAGACTGAACACTGAAGCTTTCTTT.

The table lists this clonotype with a few counts. The gene calls are TRBV29-1 and TRBJ1-1; D gene uncertain. Germline assignment: CDR1 SQVTM and CDR2 ANQGSEA. CDR3 size: 11 residues. V shed 5 bases and J shed 8 bases, with 12 bases lying between them. CDR3 sequence (DNA): TGCAGCGTTTTCCTCCCCCTGGAAGCTTTCTTT. It is translated as CSVFLPLEAFF.

This clonotype was seen at least ten times. J is TRBJ1-3 and V is TRBV3-1; no definite D call. Germline values: CDR1 LGHDT, CDR2 YNNKEL (reference sequence). V was shortened by 2 bases and J by 0 bases, with 2 bases between the two germline ends. The CDR3 runs 13 residues. The CDR3 DNA reads as TGTGCCAGCAGCCAAAGCTCTGGAAACACCATATATTTT. It yields the protein CASSQSSGNTIYF.

This clonotype came up many times. The chain is built from TRBV4-1 and TRBJ2-4, with unresolved D. The CDR3 runs to 14 residues. Germline lookup yields CDR1 MGHRA and CDR2 YSYEKL. V lost 5 bases and J 6 bases, leaving 14 bases between the germline ends. This chain's CDR3 is CASSSPGRLNIQYF. The CDR3 coding sequence is TGCGCCAGCAGCTCTCCGGGCCGGTTAAACATTCAGTACTTC.

The CDR3 nucleotides read TGTGCCTGGAGTGGACAGGGTGGCACTGAAGCTTTCTTT. Protein product: CAWSGQGGTEAFF. The gene calls are TRBV30 and TRBJ1-1; 7 bases line up with TRBD1. The CDR3 is 13 amino acids. V lost 1 base, J lost 4 bases, and 3 bases stayed unmatched. Germline lookup yields CDR1 GTSNPN and CDR2 SVGIG (reference sequence).

This clonotype was recorded many times. The chain uses TRBV7-2 and TRBJ2-1; no clear D. Germline lookup yields CDR1 SGHTA and CDR2 FQGNSA. The CDR3 length is 17 residues. Trimming removed 4 bases from V and 0 bases from J, with 16 bases in between. The CDR3 here is CASSSPKIASSYNEQFF. As DNA, the CDR3 is TGTGCCAGCAGCTCCCCTAAAATAGCTAGCTCCTACAATGAGCAGTTCTTC.

This clonotype was counted only a few times. The chain uses TRBV20-1 and TRBJ2-6; TRBD1 or TRBD2 may be the D gene (5 bases each). With 3 bases removed from V and 2 bases from J, the gap between germline ends came to 20 bases. CDR3 length equals 18 residues. Germline V lookup: CDR1 DFQATT, CDR2 SNEGSKA (reference sequence). In nucleotides, the CDR3 is TGCAGTGCTAGGGGGAGAGCAGGGTACGAAACTGGGGCCAACGTCCTGACTTTC. It yields the protein CSARGRAGYETGANVLTF.

This clonotype was recorded at least ten times. The J gene is TRBJ1-1, the V gene TRBV6-5, with D perhaps TRBD1 (6 bases). Germline lookup yields CDR1 MNHEY and CDR2 SVGAGI. V was shortened by 0 bases and J by 3 bases, with 11 bases between the two germline ends. The CDR3 has 15 residues. CDR3 sequence reads: CASSYSRGFDTEAFF. The CDR3 DNA is TGTGCCAGCAGTTACTCAAGGGGGTTTGACACTGAAGCTTTCTTT.

A few counts support this clonotype. The chain uses TRBV7-9 and TRBJ1-6; possibly TRBD1 for D (5 bases). The ends were cut back, 0 bases at V and 7 bases at J, with 10 bases in the middle. The germline V gene has CDR1 SEHNR and CDR2 FQNEAQ (reference sequence). The CDR3 has 15 amino acids. DNA for the CDR3: TGTGCCAGCAGCTTAGCCAGGGCTAGCAATTCACCCCTCCACTTT. It is translated as CASSLARASNSPLHF.